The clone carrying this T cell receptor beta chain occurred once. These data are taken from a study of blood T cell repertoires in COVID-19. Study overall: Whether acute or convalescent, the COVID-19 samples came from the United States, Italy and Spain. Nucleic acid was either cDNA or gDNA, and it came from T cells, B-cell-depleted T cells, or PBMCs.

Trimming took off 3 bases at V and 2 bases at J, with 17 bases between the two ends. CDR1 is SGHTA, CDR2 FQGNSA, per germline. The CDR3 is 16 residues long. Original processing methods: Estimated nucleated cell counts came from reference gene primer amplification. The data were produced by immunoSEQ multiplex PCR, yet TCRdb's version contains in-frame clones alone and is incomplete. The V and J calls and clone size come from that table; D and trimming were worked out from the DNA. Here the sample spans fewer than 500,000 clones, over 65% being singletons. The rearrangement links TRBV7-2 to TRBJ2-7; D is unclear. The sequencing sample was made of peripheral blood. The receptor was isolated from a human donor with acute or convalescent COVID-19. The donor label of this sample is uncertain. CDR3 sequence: CASSFDILPLTYEQYF. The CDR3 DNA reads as TGTGCCAGCAGCTTTGACATCCTCCCCTTAACCTACGAGCAGTACTTC.